The 13 T cell receptor beta chains given below trace back to one sample, sequenced in a study of blood T cell repertoires in COVID-19. The assay was immunoSEQ multiplex PCR, and TCRdb's table has in-frame clones only and misses some. This sample has approximately 160,000 clones, with 70% to 90% found just once. The sequenced sample was peripheral blood. All receptors derive from a woman between 65 and 79 years old with acute or convalescent COVID-19.

The genes are TRBV5-6 and TRBJ1-1; D ambiguous. V was shortened by 2 bases and J by 3 bases, with 8 bases between the two germline ends. This CDR3 region has 13 residues. Germline CDR1 reads SGHDT; CDR2 reads YYEEEE. CDR3 sequence reads: CASSFDADTEAFF. For the CDR3, the DNA is TGTGCCAGCAGCTTTGACGCGGACACTGAAGCTTTCTTT. The complete variable domain, with remaining parts taken from reference TRBV5-6 and TRBJ1-1, reads DAGVTQSPTHLIKTRGQQVTLRCSPKSGHDTVSWYQQALGQGPQFIFQYYEEEERQRGNFPDRFSGHQFPNYSSELNVNALLLGDSALYLCASSFDADTEAFFGQGTRLTVV.

This rearrangement joins TRBV11-3 to TRBJ2-1; TRBD2 matches 8 bases. The CDR3 sequence is 15 residues long. The germline V gene encodes CDR1 SGHNT and CDR2 YENEEA. V lost 5 bases and J lost 6; bases outside the gene matches: 9. The CDR3 DNA is TGTGCCAGCAGCCTAACCGGGACTAGTACCAATGAGCAGTTCTTC. It specifies CASSLTGTSTNEQFF.

The V and J genes are TRBV19 and TRBJ2-1; D not certain. V lost 1 base to trimming and J lost 6 bases, with 13 bases between them. Looked up from germline, CDR1 is LNHDA and CDR2 is SQIVND (reference sequence). CDR3 length equals 15 residues. As DNA, the CDR3 is TGTGCCAGTAGTATAGGTCCGGGTAGCCCCAATGAGCAGTTCTTC. Its translation is CASSIGPGSPNEQFF.

The chain recombines TRBV2 with TRBJ1-4; D call uncertain. V dropped 2 bases and J dropped 5 bases, with 6 bases sitting between them. The germline V gene encodes CDR1 SNHLY and CDR2 FYNNEI. CDR3 length equals 13 residues. CDR3 sequence (DNA): TGTGCCAGCAGTGAAACGGGAAATGAAAAACTGTTTTTT. Its translation is CASSETGNEKLFF.

The chain links TRBV7-8 to TRBJ2-6; D perhaps matches TRBD1 (6 bases). The CDR3 spans 18 residues. V was cut by 0 bases and J by 0 bases, with 12 bases left in between. Germline lookup yields CDR1 SGHVS and CDR2 FQNEAQ. The CDR3: CASSLAGYRVSGANVLTF. The CDR3 coding sequence is TGTGCCAGCAGCTTAGCGGGGTACAGGGTCTCTGGGGCCAACGTCCTGACTTTC.

This chain uses TRBV4-3 with TRBJ1-2, with a possible D match to TRBD1 (5 bases). Germline V CDR1 and CDR2: LGHNA, YSLEER. CDR3 size: 14 residues. With 0 bases removed from V and 9 bases from J, the gap between germline ends came to 14 bases. The CDR3 DNA reads as TGCGCCAGCAGCCAAGATTCAGCCCGACAGAGCTACACCTTC. Translated: CASSQDSARQSYTF.

J is TRBJ1-6 and V is TRBV4-3; tentatively, D is TRBD1 (6 bases). The CDR3 contains 14 residues. Germline V gene sequence: CDR1 LGHNA, CDR2 YSLEER. V was shortened by 1 base and J by 9 bases, with 10 bases between the two germline ends. CDR3 loop: CASSQAGEGSPLHF. Here the CDR3 DNA reads TGCGCCAGCAGCCAAGCAGGGGAAGGTTCACCCCTCCACTTT.

Comments on this clone: This CDR3 is also generated by other DNA sequences in the sample. The V gene is TRBV5-1, the J gene TRBJ1-4, with D unresolved. The CDR3 extends over 13 amino acids. Trimming cost V 0 bases and J 5 bases, with 5 bases left between them. Germline V lookup: CDR1 SGHRS, CDR2 YFSETQ. The DNA for the CDR3 is TGCGCCAGCAGCTTGGGTTCGAATGAAAAACTGTTTTTT. Translation gives CASSLGSNEKLFF.

Regarding this clone: Other nucleotide sequences in the sample specify the same CDR3. V and J are TRBV18 and TRBJ1-3, with 7 bases that match TRBD1. Germline CDR1 reads KGHSH; CDR2 reads LQKENI. Trimming removed 3 bases from V and 2 bases from J; junction bases left unmatched: 1. This CDR3 comprises 14 residues. DNA of the CDR3: TGTGCCAGCTCACCCCAGGGGGCTGGAAACACCATATATTTT. Residues: CASSPQGAGNTIYF.

This chain uses TRBV3-1 (or the pseudogene TRBV3-2) with TRBJ1-1; the D is unclear. The ends were cut back, 2 bases at V and 2 bases at J, with 6 bases in the middle. The germline V gene encodes CDR1 LGHDT and CDR2 YNNKEL (reference sequence). This CDR3 is 13 amino acids long. The chain's CDR3 is CASSQLPNTEAFF. The CDR3 nucleotides are TGTGCCAGCAGCCAACTACCTAACACTGAAGCTTTCTTT.

The chain combines TRBV7-9 with TRBJ2-5, with D unclear. The germline CDR1 and CDR2 sequences are SEHNR and FQNEAQ (reference sequence). CDR3 length equals 15 residues. The germline V and J ends were trimmed by 5 bases and 5 bases, with 18 bases remaining between them. CDR3 nucleotides: TGTGCCAGCAGCCTCCGCATTGCGCTTTCGGAGACCCAGTACTTC. Translated, it gives CASSLRIALSETQYF.

CDR3 sequence: CASSRRVAGAGQETQYF. The CDR3 coding sequence is TGTGCCAGCAGCCGGAGGGTAGCGGGAGCCGGGCAAGAGACCCAGTACTTC. The chain couples TRBV11-2 to TRBJ2-5; 9 bases are shared with TRBD2. This CDR3 is built from 17 residues. Losses at the gene ends were 5 bases for V and 2 bases for J; bases not matched to a gene: 12. Germline V gene data show CDR1 as SGHAT and CDR2 as FQNNGV.

This clone was detected a few times. V is TRBV3-1 (or the pseudogene TRBV3-2) and J is TRBJ1-2, with D unresolved. This CDR3 contains 14 residues. Germline CDR1 and CDR2: LGHDT and YNNKEL (reference sequence). V was trimmed by 0 bases and J by 5 bases, leaving 10 bases between them. The CDR3 coding sequence is TGTGCCAGCAGCCAAGATCAAAATGTTTATGGCTACACCTTC. Its translation: CASSQDQNVYGYTF.